The present T cell receptor delta chain was sequenced within a study of gamma-delta T cells after stem cell transplantation. This clone was picked up a small number of times. Germline assignment: CDR1 GEAIGNYY and CDR2 EKD. V gave up 2 bases and J gave up 1 base, with 20 bases separating them. CDR3 length: 20 residues. TCRdb called clones from the RT-PCR reads again using CATT. The sample has about 5,400 delta-chain clones, roughly 10% seen once; the top ten hold approximately 13%. The sample consisted of gamma-delta T cells. This sequence joins TRDV2 and TRDJ3; D is unresolved. The TCR was taken from a human donor. It is not recorded whose cells these are; they may come from a transplant donor. CDR3 nucleotides: TGTGCCTGTGACAACGTAATGGGTTGGAGTCTATCCTGGGACACCCGACAGATGTTTTTC. It yields the protein CACDNVMGWSLSWDTRQMFF.